Included here is one T cell receptor (beta chain) sequence, with context. The target antigen is unknown. The CDR3 consists of 17 residues. Amplified TCR beta CDR3 regions came from RNA transcripts. HTBI primers were the set used in a first-round RT-PCR of the TCR CDR3. One entry per CDR3 protein results from TCRdb running MiXCR on the multiplex PCR reads. This table has about 580,000 distinct CDR3 sequences, over 11% appearing once. These data belong to a study of T cells in Graves' hyperthyroidism and ophthalmopathy. Study-level background: Peripheral blood was collected at initial diagnosis, before any treatment. General study results and limits: Most clonotypes expanded in thyroid above 0.001 were likewise present in blood.

The V call is TRBV3-2, the J call TRBJ1-1. TRBV3-2 represents a pseudogene. Sequenced input: blood. This TCR came from a woman in her thirties with Graves' hyperthyroidism that later progressed to Graves' ophthalmopathy. DNA of the CDR3: TGTGCCCGCAGCCAAGCCCCCCCCGAAGCGTCGAACACTGAAGCTTTCTTT. Protein: CARSQAPPEASNTEAFF.